This T cell receptor beta chain is drawn from a study of T cells in Graves' hyperthyroidism and ophthalmopathy. Overall study context: Peripheral blood draws took place at initial diagnosis, ahead of any treatment.

This clonotype was detected only a few times. The target antigen is unknown. TCR beta CDR3 regions were amplified from RNA transcripts. The HTBI primer set served for first-round RT-PCR of the TCR CDR3. In TCRdb, the multiplex PCR reads were re-called with MiXCR into one record per CDR3 protein. The table includes 450,000 to 650,000 distinct CDR3 sequences, 14% detected once. Lactation, pregnancy, other autoimmune disease or uncontrolled infection excluded patients. It was 8.5 to 10 ml of fresh peripheral blood that supplied the PBMCs. V was pared by 5 bases and J by 0 bases, with 10 bases between. Germline CDR1 and CDR2: DFQATT and SNEGSKA (reference sequence). The CDR3 length is 13 residues. Study-level points and caveats: Ophthalmopathy could be told apart from stable hyperthyroidism with a 13 V-J model.

Sequencing was carried out using blood. The receptor comes from a woman in her late teens or twenties with Graves' ophthalmopathy. The rearrangement uses TRBV20-1 and TRBJ2-5; unclear D gene. CDR3 protein: CSAPPIDQETQYF. DNA of the CDR3: TGCAGTGCTCCTCCCATTGACCAAGAGACCCAGTACTTC.